What follows are 28 T cell receptor beta chains derived from one specimen sequenced in a study of cytomegalovirus exposure and HLA in healthy donors. PCR employed 60 Vbeta and 13 Jbeta primers. Measured with immunoSEQ multiplex PCR; TCRdb has only the in-frame clones, and not every one. The repertoire holds some 200,000 clones, with roughly four fifths as singletons. The source material was PBMCs. The receptors come from a woman in her fifties or sixties in good health and CMV-seropositive.

The V gene is TRBV5-1, the J gene TRBJ2-7; D is perhaps TRBD2 (6 bases). V lost 0 bases, J lost 5 bases, and 21 bases lay in between. This CDR3 comprises 17 residues. Germline V gene sequence: CDR1 SGHRS, CDR2 YFSETQ. This chain's CDR3 is CASSLGRLGTAGHEQYF. DNA for the CDR3: TGCGCCAGCAGCTTGGGTAGGCTAGGGACTGCTGGCCACGAGCAGTACTTC.

This clone was detected only a few times. The V gene is TRBV10-2, the J gene TRBJ1-5; the match to TRBD1 covers 10 bases. The CDR3 spans 16 residues. The J segment lost 4 bases and the V segment lost 0 bases, leaving 3 bases of the junction unmatched. CDR1 and CDR2 from the germline V gene are WSHSY and SAAADI. CDR3 in amino acids: CASSESPGQGNQPQHF. In nucleotides, the CDR3 is TGCGCCAGCAGTGAGTCGCCGGGACAGGGGAATCAGCCCCAGCATTTT.

The chain recombines TRBV7-6 with TRBJ2-1, with 12 bases aligning to TRBD2. Looked up from germline, CDR1 is SGHVS and CDR2 is FNYEAQ. J gave up 9 bases and V 5 bases, and 5 bases lay outside the gene matches. The CDR3 has 14 amino acids. CDR3 DNA: TGTGCCAGCAGCGCCTCTAGCGGGGGGGTTGAGCAGTTCTTC. This translates into CASSASSGGVEQFF.

CDR3 bases: TGTGCCAGCAGTGGGGAACAGGGGGATCAGCCCCAGCATTTT. It specifies CASSGEQGDQPQHF. V and J are TRBV2 and TRBJ1-5, with 8 bases matching TRBD1. Germline values: CDR1 SNHLY, CDR2 FYNNEI. CDR3 length equals 14 residues. V lost 4 bases, J lost 5 bases, and 4 bases stayed unmatched.

The rearrangement links TRBV28 to TRBJ1-5; the D is unclear. This CDR3 has 14 residues. Germline loops: CDR1 MDHEN, CDR2 SYDVKM. Trimming left V 3 bases short and J 6 bases short, with 12 bases between. The CDR3: CASSLVTVGQPQHF. DNA of the CDR3: TGTGCCAGCAGTTTGGTTACAGTAGGTCAGCCCCAGCATTTT.

The gene calls are TRBV7-9 and TRBJ2-2, with a possible D match to TRBD2 (5 bases). The CDR3 consists of 14 residues. Trimming shortened V by 4 bases and J by 3 bases, and 9 bases separated the two germline ends. Germline assignment: CDR1 SEHNR and CDR2 FQNEAQ (reference sequence). The CDR3: CASSSPGYTGELFF. CDR3 nucleotide sequence: TGTGCCAGCAGCTCCCCGGGATACACCGGGGAGCTGTTTTTT.

The chain links TRBV15 to TRBJ1-1; 8 nucleotides line up with TRBD1. Germline V gene sequence: CDR1 LNHNV, CDR2 YYDKDF (reference sequence). The CDR3 loop spans 16 amino acids. V lost 1 base and J lost 0; bases outside the gene matches: 4. The CDR3 DNA follows: TGTGCCACCAGCAGAGGGGGGACAGGAGTGAACACTGAAGCTTTCTTT. Protein sequence: CATSRGGTGVNTEAFF.

The chain joins TRBV9 to TRBJ2-1; TRBD2 matches at 11 bases. The CDR3 extends over 15 amino acids. The J segment lost 5 bases and the V segment lost 2 bases, leaving 3 bases of the junction unmatched. Germline CDR1 reads SGDLS; CDR2 reads YYNGEE. The CDR3 reads CASSVLAGGNNEQFF. The CDR3 nucleotides are TGTGCCAGCAGCGTTCTAGCGGGGGGCAACAATGAGCAGTTCTTC.

This clone has more than one count but fewer than ten. The gene calls are TRBV9 and TRBJ1-4; D ambiguous. Trimming removed 4 bases at V and 6 bases at J, with 19 bases between. The CDR3 length is 16 residues. In germline, CDR1 is SGDLS, CDR2 YYNGEE. CDR3 nucleotides: TGTGCCAGCAGCCCCTTATCTCGGGTGACGGATGAAAAACTGTTTTTT. Translating it yields CASSPLSRVTDEKLFF.

The chain recombines TRBV2 with TRBJ2-7, with 8 bases identical to TRBD1. V was pared by 6 bases and J by 5 bases, with 3 bases of the junction left unmatched. The CDR3 loop spans 12 amino acids. The V gene's germline CDR1 is SNHLY and CDR2 FYNNEI. CDR3: CASSRDRHEQYF. CDR3 sequence (DNA): TGTGCCAGCAGCCGGGACAGGCACGAGCAGTACTTC. Full variable domain (remainder filled in from reference TRBV2 and TRBJ2-7): EPEVTQTPSHQVTQMGQEVILRCVPISNHLYFYWYRQILGQKVEFLVSFYNNEISEKSEIFDDQFSVERPDGSNFTLKIRSTKLEDSAMYFCASSRDRHEQYFGPGTRLTVT.

This clone was seen only a few times. The chain links TRBV11-2 to TRBJ1-6; TRBD1 agrees at 9 bases. The CDR3 runs to 15 residues. J lost 7 bases, V lost 5 bases, and 6 bases had no gene match. From germline, CDR1 is SGHAT and CDR2 FQNNGV. CDR3 residues: CASSTEGQGNSPLHF. The DNA for the CDR3 is TGTGCCAGCAGCACAGAGGGACAGGGCAATTCACCCCTCCACTTT.

The chain combines TRBV5-6 with TRBJ2-7; D gene uncertain. CDR3 length: 14 residues. V was shortened by 1 base and J by 1 base, with 9 bases between the two germline ends. The germline V gene has CDR1 SGHDT and CDR2 YYEEEE. The CDR3 sequence: CASSLSGRSYEQYF. CDR3 in DNA: TGTGCCAGCAGCTTGTCAGGCCGGTCCTACGAGCAGTACTTC.

The chain carries TRBV28 and TRBJ2-2; possibly TRBD1 for D (6 bases). Trimming removed 3 bases from V and 6 bases from J, with 11 bases in between. Germline CDR1 is MDHEN and CDR2 is SYDVKM. This CDR3 region has 14 residues. The CDR3, as DNA: TGTGCCAGCAGTTTGGGACAAAGGCCCGGGGAGCTGTTTTTT. Protein sequence: CASSLGQRPGELFF.

The genes are TRBV9 and TRBJ1-2, with TRBD1 matching 9 bases. Per the germline V gene, CDR1 is SGDLS and CDR2 is YYNGEE. The CDR3 runs 13 residues. V was clipped by 3 bases and J by 6 bases; unmatched bases: 3. Here the CDR3 reads CASSARDRDGYTF. The CDR3 DNA follows: TGTGCCAGCAGCGCCCGGGACAGGGATGGCTACACCTTC.

The V gene is TRBV9, the J gene TRBJ2-5; 7 nucleotides agree with TRBD2. V lost 0 bases, J lost 4 bases, and 3 bases stayed unmatched. The CDR3 contains 14 residues. The germline CDR1 and CDR2 sequences are SGDLS and YYNGEE. CDR3 in amino acids: CASSVEGGAETQYF. CDR3 in DNA: TGTGCCAGCAGCGTAGAGGGAGGGGCAGAGACCCAGTACTTC.

The chain links TRBV7-3 to TRBJ2-6; D ambiguous. There are 15 residues in the CDR3. Trimming left V 0 bases short and J 6 bases short, with 9 bases between. CDR1 SGHTA and CDR2 FQGTGA come from the germline V gene. The CDR3 DNA reads as TGTGCCAGCAGCTTAACGGAGAAGGCGGCCAACGTCCTGACTTTC. Translated: CASSLTEKAANVLTF. Combining the CDR3 with reference TRBV7-3 and TRBJ2-6 gives the whole variable domain GAGVSQTPSNKVTEKGKYVELRCDPISGHTALYWYRQSLGQGPEFLIYFQGTGAADDSGLPNDRFFAVRPEGSVSTLKIQRTERGDSAVYLCASSLTEKAANVLTFGAGSRLTVL.

The chain combines TRBV4-3 with TRBJ2-7, with a possible D match to TRBD1 (5 bases). The CDR3 covers 16 residues. Trimming removed 0 bases at V and 3 bases at J, with 15 bases between. Germline assignment: CDR1 LGHNA and CDR2 YSLEER. CDR3 nucleotide sequence: TGCGCCAGCAGCCAAGAGACAGACGTCAACATCTACGAGCAGTACTTC. Its translation: CASSQETDVNIYEQYF.

The rearrangement links TRBV21-1 to TRBJ2-6; TRBD2 is the table's D call and was not checked against the DNA. TRBV21-1 has pseudogene status. This CDR3 is built from 18 residues. Here the CDR3 reads CASSATDGGSSGANVLTF. Here the CDR3 DNA reads TGTGCCAGCAGCGCGACGGACGGAGGATCCTCTGGGGCCAACGTCCTGACTTTC.

J is TRBJ1-5 and V is TRBV5-5; TRBD1 matches at 7 bases. Germline CDR1 and CDR2: SGHKS and YYEKEE (reference sequence). Trimming removed 0 bases from V and 5 bases from J; junction bases left unmatched: 5. The CDR3 is 15 residues long. CDR3 protein: CASSLEQGMYQPQHF. For the CDR3, the DNA is TGTGCCAGCAGCTTGGAACAGGGGATGTATCAGCCCCAGCATTTT.

The V and J genes are TRBV19 and TRBJ1-4; D gene ambiguous. Trimming shortened V by 8 bases and J by 0 bases, and 10 bases separated the two germline ends. Germline CDR1 reads LNHDA; CDR2 reads SQIVND (reference sequence). The CDR3 has 14 amino acids. CDR3 sequence (DNA): TGTGCCAGTCGACGGACTTCAACTAATGAAAAACTGTTTTTT. Encoded protein: CASRRTSTNEKLFF. Drawing the rest from reference TRBV19 and TRBJ1-4, the complete variable domain is DGGITQSPKYLFRKEGQNVTLSCEQNLNHDAMYWYRQDPGQGLRLIYYSQIVNDFQKGDIAEGYSVSREKKESFPLTVTSAQKNPTAFYLCASRRTSTNEKLFFGSGTQLSVL.

This clone was seen a handful of times. The chain links TRBV28 to TRBJ1-3, with 8 bases lining up with TRBD1. Germline-derived CDR1 and CDR2 are MDHEN and SYDVKM. The CDR3 totals 15 residues. Losses at the gene ends were 7 bases for V and 3 bases for J; bases not matched to a gene: 8. The CDR3 reads CASTSGQVYGNTIYF. The DNA of the CDR3 is TGTGCCAGCACTTCGGGACAGGTCTATGGAAACACCATATATTTT.

The V and J genes are TRBV18 and TRBJ2-5; 10 bases are a match to TRBD1. CDR1 and CDR2 from the germline V gene are KGHSH and LQKENI. There are 19 residues in the CDR3. V lost 0 bases, J lost 2 bases, and 12 bases stayed unmatched. This CDR3 is CASSPPLGFLGQGQETQYF. The DNA for the CDR3 is TGTGCCAGCTCACCACCGTTGGGATTTTTGGGACAGGGGCAAGAGACCCAGTACTTC.

The V call is TRBV19, the J call TRBJ1-2; D remains ambiguous. The CDR3 has 12 amino acids. Trimming took off 4 bases at V and 3 bases at J, with 6 bases between the two ends. CDR1 LNHDA and CDR2 SQIVND come from the germline V gene (reference sequence). The CDR3 coding sequence is TGTGCCAGTAGTACCGGGGACTATGGCTACACCTTC. Encoded protein: CASSTGDYGYTF.

The chain links TRBV2 to TRBJ1-5; D might be TRBD1 (6 bases). Germline CDR1 SNHLY, CDR2 FYNNEI. The CDR3 is made up of 12 amino acids. Trimming pared 6 bases from V and 5 bases from J, leaving 8 bases between. CDR3 amino acids: CASRGGDQPQHF. CDR3 nucleotides: TGTGCCAGCAGAGGGGGAGATCAGCCCCAGCATTTT.

In DNA, the CDR3 is TGTGCCAGCAGCTTAAGGACATCATCCTACGAGCAGTACTTC. Translation: CASSLRTSSYEQYF. The J gene is TRBJ2-7, the V gene TRBV11-2; tentative D call: TRBD1 (5 bases). Germline V lookup: CDR1 SGHAT, CDR2 FQNNGV. This CDR3 is built from 14 residues. V was trimmed by 2 bases and J by 1 base, leaving 9 bases between them.

This clone was found a few times. The chain carries TRBV18 and TRBJ1-2; D perhaps matches TRBD1 (5 bases). V was pared by 0 bases and J by 3 bases, with 11 bases between. The CDR3 contains 15 residues. Germline CDR1 reads KGHSH; CDR2 reads LQKENI. The CDR3 coding sequence is TGTGCCAGCTCACCACCGTCGGGGGACGACTATGGCTACACCTTC. It yields the protein CASSPPSGDDYGYTF. The full variable domain, completed using reference TRBV18 and TRBJ1-2, is NAGVMQNPRHLVRRRGQEARLRCSPMKGHSHVYWYRQLPEEGLKFMVYLQKENIIDESGMPKERFSAEFPKEGPSILRIQQVVRGDSAAYFCASSPPSGDDYGYTFGSGTRLTVV.

This chain connects TRBV5-6 to TRBJ1-6, with TRBD1 matching over 8 bases. The germline gives CDR1 SGHDT, CDR2 YYEEEE. The CDR3 totals 15 residues. V shed 2 bases, J shed 8 bases, and the junction held 6 bases outside the gene matches. The CDR3 spells CASSFWTGRDSPLHF. Here the CDR3 DNA reads TGTGCCAGCAGCTTTTGGACAGGGAGGGATTCACCCCTCCACTTT.

The genes are TRBV7-2 and TRBJ2-3; 7 nucleotides agree with TRBD2. From germline, CDR1 is SGHTA and CDR2 FQGNSA. The CDR3 covers 19 residues. V lost 7 bases, J lost 3 bases, and 22 bases stayed unmatched. CDR3 coding DNA: TGTGCCAGCACCCATTCCCGGGGGGTAGCGGGTAGAGGGACAGATACGCAGTATTTT. Translation gives CASTHSRGVAGRGTDTQYF.